The 31 T cell receptor beta chains listed next were all sequenced from one sample in a study of patients and donors after allogeneic stem cell transplantation (dated by TCRdb to 2020 to 2021). The library was prepared using RT-PCR. Sequenced on a NextSeq 550. Through fastp at Q25 and MiXCR, TCRdb rebuilt clones from the public reads, retaining in-frame beta chains. Entries are consolidated by CDR3 protein sequence, retaining the most common genes and DNA. Here the sample has 200,000 to 250,000 distinct CDR3 sequences; 13% to 15% occur a single time. The top ten clonotypes cover approximately 10% of the sample. Specimen: blood, either unsorted or a sorted T cell fraction (not recorded which). These receptors all come from a human donor who was either an allogeneic HSCT recipient or a stem cell or donor lymphocyte infusion donor (not recorded which). It is not recorded whose cells these are; they may come from a transplant donor.

This clonotype came up many times. The chain recombines TRBV5-8 with TRBJ2-1; possible D gene TRBD2, 5 bases. Germline CDR1 reads SGHTS; CDR2 reads YDEGEE. Trimming took 6 bases from V and 8 from J, leaving 18 bases between them. The CDR3 consists of 14 residues. The CDR3 sequence: CASKRDPPADEQFF. The DNA for the CDR3 is TGTGCCAGCAAACGGGATCCCCCAGCGGATGAGCAGTTCTTC. Full variable domain (missing parts from reference TRBV5-8 and TRBJ2-1): EAGVTQSPTHLIKTRGQQATLRCSPISGHTSVYWYQQALGLGLQFLLWYDEGEERNRGNFPPRFSGRQFPNYSSELNVNALELEDSALYLCASKRDPPADEQFFGPGTRLTVL.

This clonotype was found a few times. V is TRBV20-1 and J is TRBJ2-3; 10 positions agree with TRBD2. Unmatched junction bases numbered 8, after V lost 1 base and J lost 7 bases. Germline loops: CDR1 DFQATT, CDR2 SNEGSKA (reference sequence). CDR3 size: 15 residues. CDR3 sequence (DNA): TGCAGTGCTAGAGCCACTAGCGGGGCTCCCAATACGCAGTATTTT. Residues: CSARATSGAPNTQYF.

In this sample, this clonotype turned up a few times. V gene TRBV11-2 combines with J gene TRBJ2-7, with D possibly being TRBD1 (6 bases). The CDR3 covers 12 residues. Trimming shortened V by 8 bases and J by 1 base, and 9 bases separated the two germline ends. The germline gives CDR1 SGHAT, CDR2 FQNNGV. CDR3 amino acids: CASRTGSYEQYF. The CDR3 nucleotides read TGTGCCAGCCGCACAGGGTCCTACGAGCAGTACTTC.

V gene TRBV24-1 combines with J gene TRBJ1-5; weak D call: TRBD1 (6 bases). Germline CDR1 reads KGHDR; CDR2 reads SFDVKD. V lost 3 bases and J lost 6, with 11 bases in between. The CDR3 sequence is 14 residues long. CDR3 nucleotide sequence: TGTGCCACCAGTGATACCGGACAGTCTCAGCCCCAGCATTTT. Protein product: CATSDTGQSQPQHF.

This clonotype was recorded a few times. The chain recombines TRBV2 with TRBJ1-2; D unresolved. Trimming left V 1 base short and J 8 bases short, with 11 bases between. The germline gives CDR1 SNHLY, CDR2 FYNNEI. CDR3 length: 13 residues. The CDR3 sequence is CASSEVPGLGYTF. The CDR3 nucleotides are TGTGCCAGCAGTGAAGTCCCAGGTCTGGGCTACACCTTC.

The chain employs TRBV11-2 and TRBJ2-1, with 11 nucleotides matching TRBD1. The CDR3 contains 12 residues. Germline trimming cut 4 bases from V and 15 bases from J; bases unmatched to any gene: 5. Germline V gives CDR1 SGHAT, CDR2 FQNNGV. CDR3 nucleotides: TGTGCCAGCAGCTCGGACAGGGGGCGGTGGTTCTTC. Translating it yields CASSSDRGRWFF.

Ten or more counts support this clonotype. The chain combines TRBV10-3 with TRBJ1-2; tentative D call: TRBD1 (6 bases). CDR1 is ENHRY and CDR2 is SYGVKD in the germline V gene. This CDR3 region has 14 residues. Deletions cut 2 bases from V and 7 bases from J, with 14 bases between. CDR3 loop: CAISEQQGIGGYTF. As DNA, the CDR3 is TGTGCCATCAGTGAGCAACAGGGAATCGGTGGCTACACCTTC.

About this clonotype itself: With a much larger clone just one base away, this may be a read error. The genes are TRBV7-9 and TRBJ2-2, with TRBD1 matching 7 bases. The length of the CDR3 is 16 residues. Germline-derived CDR1 and CDR2 are SEHNR and FQNEAQ (reference sequence). CDR3 in amino acids: CSSSVTGPQNTGELFF. CDR3 bases: TGTTCCAGCAGCGTGACAGGGCCTCAGAACACCGGGGAGCTGTTTTTT.

There are a few counts of this clonotype. The gene calls are TRBV4-1 and TRBJ1-1, with D possibly being TRBD1 (5 bases). Trimming cost V 5 bases and J 4 bases, with 11 bases left between them. Germline V gives CDR1 MGHRA, CDR2 YSYEKL. The CDR3 covers 13 residues. The CDR3 is CASSSRVFTEAFF. CDR3 DNA: TGCGCCAGCAGCTCCAGGGTTTTCACTGAAGCTTTCTTT.

This clonotype was counted only a few times. The chain has TRBV20-1 and TRBJ1-2, with D perhaps TRBD1 (6 bases). Trimming cost V 6 bases and J 8 bases, with 16 bases left between them. The CDR3 covers 12 residues. From germline, CDR1 is DFQATT and CDR2 SNEGSKA (reference sequence). The CDR3 DNA follows: TGCAGTGCAAGTCCAGGGGCGCACGGCTACACCTTC. This sequence encodes CSASPGAHGYTF.

This clonotype turned up a few times. The CDR3 region has the DNA TGTGCCAGCAGCCAAGATTCCCGACTAGCGGCCTACAATGAGCAGTTCTTC. This sequence encodes CASSQDSRLAAYNEQFF. The genes are TRBV3-1 and TRBJ2-1, with 9 nucleotides matching TRBD2. V lost 0 bases and J lost 2; bases outside the gene matches: 5. Germline loops: CDR1 LGHDT, CDR2 YNNKEL (reference sequence). The CDR3 length is 17 residues.

The chain's CDR3 is CASSLTSLQGSNQPQHF. In DNA, the CDR3 is TGTGCCAGCAGTCTCACATCCTTACAGGGTTCGAACCAGCCCCAGCATTTT. J is TRBJ1-5 and V is TRBV6-2 or TRBV6-3; tentative D call: TRBD1 (6 bases). The germline CDR1 and CDR2 sequences are MNHEY and SVGEGT. The V end was cut by 5 bases, the J end by 7 bases, with 24 bases between. This CDR3 has 17 amino acids.

The chain joins TRBV28 to TRBJ1-1; 7 bases match TRBD1. Unmatched junction bases numbered 8, after V lost 6 bases and J lost 4 bases. This CDR3 has 14 amino acids. CDR1 and CDR2 from the germline V gene are MDHEN and SYDVKM. In DNA, the CDR3 is TGTGCCAGCAGGGGTGACAGGGCGACCACTGAAGCTTTCTTT. Protein product: CASRGDRATTEAFF.

This chain uses TRBV20-1 with TRBJ1-4; TRBD1 matches 10 bases. Germline V gene data show CDR1 as DFQATT and CDR2 as SNEGSKA (reference sequence). The J segment lost 10 bases and the V segment lost 5 bases, leaving 7 bases of the junction unmatched. The CDR3 contains 13 residues. The CDR3 DNA follows: TGCAGTGCTCCTCCGGACAGGGGGGGAAAACTGTTTTTT. Translating it yields CSAPPDRGGKLFF.

A few counts support this clonotype. The chain joins TRBV6-2 or TRBV6-3 to TRBJ2-2; 12 bases line up with TRBD1. CDR3 length equals 16 residues. Losses at the gene ends were 7 bases for V and 7 bases for J; bases not matched to a gene: 10. Germline V gives CDR1 MNHEY, CDR2 SVGEGT. The chain's CDR3 is CASKPPGTGGIGELFF. The CDR3 coding sequence is TGTGCCAGCAAACCCCCCGGGACAGGGGGCATCGGGGAGCTGTTTTTT.

This clonotype has ten or more counts. The J gene is TRBJ2-2, the V gene TRBV2, with 7 bases that match TRBD1. The CDR3 has 15 residues. The V gene end was trimmed by 6 bases and the J gene end by 0 bases; junction bases not matched to a gene: 4. Germline CDR1 and CDR2: SNHLY and FYNNEI. The CDR3 reads CASRGQGANTGELFF. In DNA, the CDR3 is TGTGCCAGCAGGGGTCAGGGGGCGAACACCGGGGAGCTGTTTTTT.

This clonotype appeared a few times. V usage is TRBV25-1 and J usage is TRBJ2-5; possible D gene TRBD2, 6 bases. The CDR3 totals 15 residues. Deletions cut 3 bases from V and 5 bases from J, with 16 bases between. The V gene's germline CDR1 is MGHDK and CDR2 SYGVNS. CDR3 DNA: TGTGCCAGCAGTGATAGGTCTGGGAGGAAGGAGACCCAGTACTTC. Protein product: CASSDRSGRKETQYF.

Written as DNA, the CDR3 is TGTGCCATCAGTGAGAGGGGGGGCCCCAGCGAGCAGTACTTC. It encodes CAISERGGPSEQYF. The chain combines TRBV10-3 with TRBJ2-7; tentative D call: TRBD2 (7 bases). CDR3 length equals 14 residues. Germline loops: CDR1 ENHRY, CDR2 SYGVKD. The V gene lost 2 bases and the J gene lost 6 bases, with 14 bases spanning the gap.

This clonotype was counted at least ten times. The CDR3 nucleotides read TGCAGCGTAGCCACAGGGTTCGAGTTCTTC. Translation gives CSVATGFEFF. V gene TRBV29-1 combines with J gene TRBJ2-1, with D perhaps matching TRBD1 (6 bases). Trimming shortened V by 6 bases and J by 14 bases, and 14 bases separated the two germline ends. The CDR3 runs to 10 residues. Germline V gives CDR1 SQVTM, CDR2 ANQGSEA.

This clonotype was recorded many times. This rearrangement joins TRBV7-2 to TRBJ2-2; unclear D gene. CDR3 length: 14 residues. Trimming left V 2 bases short and J 7 bases short, with 11 bases between. The germline CDR1 and CDR2 sequences are SGHTA and FQGNSA. CDR3 region: CASSLRLSGGELFF. The CDR3 DNA reads as TGTGCCAGCAGCTTAAGGCTGTCTGGCGGGGAGCTGTTTTTT.

The V gene is TRBV7-3, the J gene TRBJ2-3, with no clear D. V lost 5 bases and J 4 bases, leaving 13 bases between the germline ends. The CDR3 sequence is 14 residues long. CDR1 is SGHTA and CDR2 is FQGTGA in the germline V gene. CDR3 nucleotides: TGTGCCAGCAGCCCCCTAGGAGTGCCAGATACGCAGTATTTT. Amino acid sequence: CASSPLGVPDTQYF.

This clonotype was found a few times. The V gene is TRBV9, the J gene TRBJ2-1; 13 bases agree with TRBD2. Trimming at V came to 4 bases and at J to 4 bases, leaving 11 bases not matched to a gene. From germline, CDR1 is SGDLS and CDR2 YYNGEE. The CDR3 sequence is 18 residues long. CDR3 DNA sequence: TGTGCCAGCAGCCCAAGGACTAGCGGGAGAAGTGGTTACAATGAGCAGTTCTTC. It is translated as CASSPRTSGRSGYNEQFF.

Ten or more counts support this clonotype. This chain connects TRBV29-1 to TRBJ2-2; D is unresolved. Trimming cost V 1 base and J 5 bases, with 8 bases left between them. This CDR3 is built from 13 residues. CDR1 and CDR2 from the germline V gene are SQVTM and ANQGSEA. This chain's CDR3 is CSVEARRTGELFF. In DNA, the CDR3 is TGCAGCGTTGAAGCCAGGAGAACCGGGGAGCTGTTTTTT.

This clonotype was seen only a few times. V and J are TRBV27 and TRBJ1-1, with D maybe TRBD1 (5 bases). Germline CDR1 is MNHEY and CDR2 is SMNVEV (reference sequence). The CDR3 has 15 residues. Trimming left V 10 bases short and J 0 bases short, with 18 bases between. Written as DNA, the CDR3 is TGTGCCATCTACCTCCCGGGACCCCTGAACACTGAAGCTTTCTTT. Translation: CAIYLPGPLNTEAFF.

This clonotype was seen at least ten times. The V gene is TRBV12-3 or TRBV12-4, the J gene TRBJ1-2, with D maybe TRBD1 (6 bases). The CDR3 runs 14 residues. The V gene lost 5 bases and the J gene lost 4 bases, with 14 bases spanning the gap. The CDR3 reads CASSPGTNLYGYTF. The CDR3, as DNA: TGTGCCAGCAGTCCGGGGACAAACCTCTATGGCTACACCTTC.

This chain uses TRBV7-2 with TRBJ2-7, with TRBD2 matching over 9 bases. J gave up 0 bases and V 4 bases, and 10 bases lay outside the gene matches. Germline V gives CDR1 SGHTA, CDR2 FQGNSA. The CDR3 covers 17 residues. CDR3 nucleotides: TGTGCCAGCAGCTCCCCCCACGTAGCGGGAGCCTCCTACGAGCAGTACTTC. Translation gives CASSSPHVAGASYEQYF.

This clonotype was seen repeatedly, ten times or more. The chain's CDR3 is CASRTGEAYGYTF. The CDR3 DNA is TGTGCCAGCAGGACGGGGGAAGCCTATGGCTACACCTTC. V gene TRBV12-3 or TRBV12-4 combines with J gene TRBJ1-2, with D tentatively TRBD1 (5 bases). The CDR3 has 13 residues. V lost 6 bases and J 4 bases, leaving 12 bases between the germline ends.

There are a few counts of this clonotype. The rearrangement uses TRBV6-6 and TRBJ1-6; 7 bases fit TRBD1. The CDR3 runs 13 residues. Germline V gene data show CDR1 as MNHNY and CDR2 as SVGAGI (reference sequence). V was pared by 6 bases and J by 7 bases, with 3 bases of the junction left unmatched. CDR3 bases: TGTGCCAGCAGCAGGGGGATAAATTCACCCCTCCACTTT. It codes for CASSRGINSPLHF.

This clonotype turned up a few times. The CDR3 DNA sequence: TGTGCCAGCAGTGTTTCCACCCGGGACTCTGGAAACACCATATATTTT. It is translated as CASSVSTRDSGNTIYF. The V call is TRBV6-1, the J call TRBJ1-3, with D unresolved. V dropped 4 bases and J dropped 0 bases, with 13 bases sitting between them. Germline V lookup: CDR1 MNHNS, CDR2 SASEGT. The CDR3 loop spans 16 amino acids.

This clonotype was seen a few times. The genes are TRBV28 and TRBJ2-1; D is perhaps TRBD1 or TRBD2 (5 bases each). Germline CDR1 reads MDHEN; CDR2 reads SYDVKM. CDR3 length: 16 amino acids. The germline V and J ends were trimmed by 1 base and 8 bases, with 18 bases remaining between them. The CDR3 DNA follows: TGTGCCAGCAGTTTATCGGGGCTCTCCCGGGGCGATGAGCAGTTCTTC. Its translation is CASSLSGLSRGDEQFF.

The chain is built from TRBV6-1 and TRBJ2-7; D is unclear. Germline CDR1 is MNHNS and CDR2 is SASEGT. The CDR3 has 13 amino acids. V lost 2 bases, J lost 2 bases, and 7 bases lay in between. DNA of the CDR3: TGTGCCAGCAGTGAAAGGTGGACCTACGAGCAGTACTTC. It translates to CASSERWTYEQYF.